The clone carrying this TCR beta chain was recorded many times. Its antigen is still unknown. A Clinical Activity Score of at least 3, a NOSPECS grade of at least 4 and a duration under 3 months were recorded in the ophthalmopathy patients. This sample is part of a study of T cells in Graves' hyperthyroidism and ophthalmopathy. Researchers took RNA transcripts and amplified the TCR beta CDR3 regions from them. When the TCR CDR3 underwent first-round RT-PCR, the HTBI primer set was used. MiXCR was run by TCRdb on the multiplex PCR reads, yielding one entry per CDR3 protein. The data show hundreds of thousands of distinct CDR3 sequences, with 14% to 15% seen just once and around 4.1% held by the top ten. The CDR3 is 15 amino acids. CDR1 is LNHDA and CDR2 is SQIVND in the germline V gene (reference sequence). V trimming: 5 bases; J trimming: 5 bases; junction bases outside the gene matches: 5. Study-level results: The model made its ophthalmopathy prediction, and onset followed a median approximately six months later. Blood samples included most of the expanded thyroid clonotypes exceeding 0.001.

The sequenced sample consisted of blood. The chain employs TRBV19 and TRBJ2-2, with 10 bases matching TRBD1. The clonotype comes from a woman in her thirties or forties with Graves' ophthalmopathy. As DNA, the CDR3 is TGTGCCAGTAGTGACAGGGGGCCGGAGACCGGGGAGCTGTTTTTT. As protein: CASSDRGPETGELFF. Based on the CDR3 plus reference TRBV19 and TRBJ2-2, the full variable domain is DGGITQSPKYLFRKEGQNVTLSCEQNLNHDAMYWYRQDPGQGLRLIYYSQIVNDFQKGDIAEGYSVSREKKESFPLTVTSAQKNPTAFYLCASSDRGPETGELFFGEGSRLTVL.